This section outlines one T cell receptor beta chain sequence together with its context. Antigen: not known. V was pared by 0 bases and J by 4 bases, with 8 bases between. Germline lookup yields CDR1 GTSNPN and CDR2 SVGIG (reference sequence). There are 13 residues in the CDR3. The data derive from a study of CD8+ T cells in alopecia areata. Both CD4+ and CD8+ T cells were separated by sorting PBMCs. Study outcomes and limitations: Among the cells sequenced in scalp samples are also the resident alphabeta T cells of normal skin. With patients, TCR sharing proved less clear than in mice, a difference possibly related to HLA.

Extraction of RNA preceded its reverse transcription into cDNA, which served as the sequencing template. Sequencing used immunoSEQ multiplex PCR; TCRdb keeps in-frame clones, though not all of them. The sample contains 89,000 or so clones, just over 50% of which appear only once. V is TRBV30 and J is TRBJ2-3; D ambiguous. The TCR was taken from a human donor with alopecia areata. Specimen: NKG2D-high CD8+ T cells sorted from blood. The CDR3 nucleotides are TGTGCCTGGAGTGTACTTCACCCAGATACGCAGTATTTT. It translates to CAWSVLHPDTQYF.